The 30 T cell receptor beta chains listed next were all sequenced from one sample in a study of blood T cells in healthy people across ages. Alongside a J-beta primer mix, a sample-barcoded 5' primer served in a second PCR lasting roughly 7 to 11 cycles. TCRdb re-derived calls from the 5' RACE reads in MiXCR, one entry per CDR3 protein. Seen here are roughly 1,700,000 distinct CDR3 sequences, 28% observed once, and the top ten hold about 7.7%. Sequenced sample: blood. The source is a woman in her 30s in good health.

The chain links TRBV20-1 to TRBJ2-7; D may match TRBD1 or TRBD2 (5 bases each). V lost 3 bases and J lost 6, with 12 bases in between. The germline gives CDR1 DFQATT, CDR2 SNEGSKA (reference sequence). The CDR3 is 12 amino acids. In DNA, the CDR3 is TGCAGTGCTAGGCACTATGGGGGCGAGCAGTACTTC. Amino acid sequence: CSARHYGGEQYF.

This clonotype was recorded many times. The chain combines TRBV7-2 with TRBJ2-7; TRBD1 might be the D (6 bases). The length of the CDR3 is 19 residues. V was pared by 1 base and J by 1 base, with 23 bases between. Germline V gives CDR1 SGHTA, CDR2 FQGNSA. CDR3 nucleotide sequence: TGTGCCAGCAGCTTAGTCAGATTTGAGGACAGTCTAAGATCCTACGAGCAGTACTTC. The encoded protein is CASSLVRFEDSLRSYEQYF.

This clonotype was seen a handful of times. The rearrangement links TRBV9 to TRBJ1-6; D perhaps matches TRBD1 (5 bases). The CDR3 sequence is 14 residues long. The V gene lost 5 bases and the J gene lost 5 bases, with 11 bases spanning the gap. Germline V gives CDR1 SGDLS, CDR2 YYNGEE. CDR3 in amino acids: CASRADINNSPLHF. CDR3 bases: TGTGCCAGCAGAGCGGACATTAATAATTCACCCCTCCACTTT.

This clonotype was seen ten or more times. A much larger clonotype is one base distant, so this may be a read error. The chain is built from TRBV7-9 and TRBJ2-1; D is perhaps TRBD1 or TRBD2 (5 bases each). V was cut by 5 bases and J by 7 bases, with 15 bases left in between. The V gene's germline CDR1 is SEHNR and CDR2 FQNEAQ (reference sequence). The CDR3 totals 14 residues. The CDR3 reads CASSGSGAGNEQFF. The CDR3 DNA is TGTGCCAGCAGCGGATCCGGGGCAGGGAATGAGCAGTTCTTC.

The rearrangement links TRBV7-9 to TRBJ2-3; perhaps TRBD1 as D (6 bases). The CDR3 runs to 14 residues. With 5 bases removed from V and 6 bases from J, the gap between germline ends came to 15 bases. Per germline, CDR1 SEHNR and CDR2 FQNEAQ (reference sequence). The CDR3 nucleotides are TGTGCCAGCAGCATAACTAGGGACACCGATACGCAGTATTTT. Translating it yields CASSITRDTDTQYF.

This clonotype was detected a few times. This rearrangement joins TRBV2 to TRBJ1-4, with D maybe TRBD1 (6 bases). V shed 5 bases and J shed 5 bases, with 12 bases lying between them. Germline CDR1 reads SNHLY; CDR2 reads FYNNEI. CDR3 length: 14 residues. CDR3 DNA: TGTGCCAGCAGTCAGGACAGCTGGAATGAAAAACTGTTTTTT. It codes for CASSQDSWNEKLFF.

This clonotype occurred many times. The rearrangement joins TRBV7-6 to TRBJ2-7; maybe TRBD2 (6 bases). CDR3 length equals 14 residues. Germline loops: CDR1 SGHVS, CDR2 FNYEAQ. The V gene lost 4 bases and the J gene lost 6 bases, with 16 bases spanning the gap. The CDR3 reads CASSSATSNAEQYF. DNA of the CDR3: TGTGCCAGCAGCTCCGCGACTAGTAATGCCGAGCAGTACTTC.

This clonotype was counted a few times. This chain connects TRBV20-1 to TRBJ2-3; TRBD1 or TRBD2 may be the D gene (5 bases each). CDR3 size: 14 residues. Germline CDR1 is DFQATT and CDR2 is SNEGSKA (reference sequence). V shed 0 bases and J shed 3 bases, with 10 bases lying between them. For the CDR3, the DNA is TGCAGTGCTAGAGATCTGAGGGGAACAGATACGCAGTATTTT. It specifies CSARDLRGTDTQYF.

The CDR3 nucleotides are TGTGCCAGCAGTTTAAAGGGTTGGCAGTACTTC. It codes for CASSLKGWQYF. The chain is built from TRBV12-3 or TRBV12-4 and TRBJ2-5; unclear D gene. Trimming stripped 2 bases from V and 11 bases from J, with 9 bases between. The CDR3 spans 11 residues.

Only a few counts were recorded for this clonotype. The chain is built from TRBV27 and TRBJ2-1; D is ambiguous. The CDR3 spans 13 residues. The germline V gene has CDR1 MNHEY and CDR2 SMNVEV (reference sequence). Trimming took off 6 bases at V and 7 bases at J, with 13 bases between the two ends. Here the CDR3 reads CASSTGPENEQFF. The CDR3 DNA sequence: TGTGCCAGCAGCACCGGGCCAGAGAATGAGCAGTTCTTC.

This clonotype was seen a handful of times. The chain carries TRBV7-2 and TRBJ1-2, with 10 nucleotides matching TRBD1. This CDR3 comprises 15 residues. Germline CDR1 and CDR2: SGHTA and FQGNSA. Losses at the gene ends were 5 bases for V and 7 bases for J; bases not matched to a gene: 10. CDR3 loop: CASSPDRGLARGYTF. The CDR3 nucleotides read TGTGCCAGCAGCCCAGACAGGGGGCTAGCTCGTGGCTACACCTTC.

This chain connects TRBV6-2 or TRBV6-3 to TRBJ1-3, with D maybe TRBD1 (5 bases). The germline V gene has CDR1 MNHEY and CDR2 SVGEGT. V was shortened by 6 bases and J by 0 bases, with 9 bases between the two germline ends. This CDR3 is 14 amino acids long. CDR3 sequence (DNA): TGTGCCAGCAGGCCCGACAGCTCTGGAAACACCATATATTTT. The encoded protein is CASRPDSSGNTIYF.

This clonotype occurred a few times. A much larger clonotype is one base distant, so this may be a read error. The chain recombines TRBV28 with TRBJ1-2; D unresolved. CDR3 length: 12 residues. Germline loops: CDR1 MDHEN, CDR2 SYDVKM. This CDR3 is CAGSFGRYGYTF. The CDR3 coding sequence is TGTGCCGGCAGTTTTGGAAGATATGGCTACACCTTC.

This chain uses TRBV7-9 with TRBJ1-1; TRBD1 matches at 7 bases. V lost 3 bases and J lost 12; bases outside the gene matches: 7. Germline V gene sequence: CDR1 SEHNR, CDR2 FQNEAQ (reference sequence). This CDR3 region has 12 residues. The CDR3 loop is CASSFDRDRSFF. The CDR3 coding sequence is TGTGCCAGCAGCTTTGACCGGGACAGATCTTTCTTT.

The sample holds many counts of this clonotype. The genes are TRBV7-2 and TRBJ2-7; D remains ambiguous. Looked up from germline, CDR1 is SGHTA and CDR2 is FQGNSA. The CDR3 extends over 12 amino acids. Trimming pared 2 bases from V and 3 bases from J, leaving 5 bases between. DNA of the CDR3: TGTGCCAGCAGCTTACTATACTACGAGCAGTACTTC. Translating gives CASSLLYYEQYF.

This clonotype was counted a few times. The chain links TRBV5-1 to TRBJ1-1; D is possibly TRBD1 (6 bases). This CDR3 region has 17 residues. V was pared by 3 bases and J by 0 bases, with 18 bases between. CDR1 SGHRS and CDR2 YFSETQ come from the germline V gene. The CDR3 DNA is TGCGCCAGCAGCTACGACCACAGGGCTACCATGAACACTGAAGCTTTCTTT. Amino acid sequence: CASSYDHRATMNTEAFF.

About this clonotype itself: The junction departs from the called germline gene at one end, perhaps through a read error. The J gene is TRBJ2-5, the V gene TRBV5-1; D perhaps matches TRBD2 (6 bases). Germline V gene sequence: CDR1 SGHRS, CDR2 YFSETQ. The CDR3 sequence is 14 residues long. The CDR3 DNA reads TGCGCCAGCGGCTTGGCCGGCGGGGAAGAGACCCAGTACTTC. Translated, it gives CASGLAGGEETQYF.

This clonotype turned up a few times. The chain has TRBV5-1 and TRBJ1-1, with D possibly matching TRBD1 (5 bases). Trimming took off 6 bases at V and 7 bases at J, with 19 bases between the two ends. The CDR3 is 14 amino acids. Germline CDR1 is SGHRS and CDR2 is YFSETQ. In nucleotides, the CDR3 is TGCGCCAGCATCCCATTGGGGACTAAGGGTGAAGCTTTCTTT. This codes for CASIPLGTKGEAFF.

The chain employs TRBV9 and TRBJ2-2; D is unclear. The CDR3 covers 12 residues. The germline CDR1 and CDR2 sequences are SGDLS and YYNGEE. V was trimmed by 4 bases and J by 6 bases, leaving 7 bases between them. For the CDR3, the DNA is TGTGCCAGCAGCATCACATCCGGGGAGCTGTTTTTT. Its translation: CASSITSGELFF.

The chain is built from TRBV9 and TRBJ2-7; 8 bases map to TRBD1. The CDR3 consists of 12 residues. CDR1 is SGDLS and CDR2 is YYNGEE in the germline V gene. The trim removed 4 bases at V and 12 bases at J, leaving 9 bases unmatched. CDR3: CASSKSGTGPYF. The CDR3 coding sequence is TGTGCCAGCAGCAAAAGTGGGACAGGTCCGTACTTC.

This clonotype was counted only a few times. DNA for the CDR3: TGCGCCAGCACCCTGAGGCGCAGGGAAGAGACCCAGTACTTC. It is translated as CASTLRRREETQYF. The rearrangement links TRBV5-1 to TRBJ2-5; possible D gene TRBD1, 5 bases. V was shortened by 6 bases and J by 3 bases, with 15 bases between the two germline ends. Germline V gene data show CDR1 as SGHRS and CDR2 as YFSETQ. The CDR3 covers 14 residues.

Only a few counts were recorded for this clonotype. The chain employs TRBV3-1 and TRBJ2-7, with 8 nucleotides matching TRBD1. CDR3 size: 14 residues. With V trimmed by 1 base and J by 11 bases, 10 bases remained unmatched. In germline, CDR1 is LGHDT, CDR2 YNNKEL (reference sequence). CDR3 sequence: CASSQGLAAGQEYF. The CDR3 coding sequence is TGTGCCAGCAGCCAAGGTCTGGCTGCGGGACAGGAGTACTTC.

The CDR3 sequence: CAITGTWGEKLFF. DNA for the CDR3: TGTGCCATCACGGGGACGTGGGGTGAAAAACTGTTTTTT. The V gene is TRBV10-3, the J gene TRBJ1-4; maybe TRBD1 (5 bases). Germline-derived CDR1 and CDR2 are ENHRY and SYGVKD. The CDR3 contains 13 residues. Trimming removed 7 bases from V and 7 bases from J, with 13 bases in between.

The CDR3 protein is CSGLEVSNEQFF. CDR3 bases: TGCAGTGGTCTAGAGGTTAGCAATGAGCAGTTCTTC. The chain employs TRBV20-1 and TRBJ2-1; D not resolved. The germline CDR1 and CDR2 sequences are DFQATT and SNEGSKA (reference sequence). The CDR3 covers 12 residues. Trimming stripped 7 bases from V and 6 bases from J, with 13 bases between.

The chain employs TRBV20-1 and TRBJ2-5; 10 nucleotides line up with TRBD2. The CDR3 contains 14 residues. Losses at the gene ends were 1 base for V and 3 bases for J; bases not matched to a gene: 2. CDR1 is DFQATT and CDR2 is SNEGSKA in the germline V gene (reference sequence). CDR3 nucleotide sequence: TGCAGTGCTAGAGGTAGCGGGGGGAAAGAGACCCAGTACTTC. Translating it yields CSARGSGGKETQYF.

This clonotype has just a few counts. The CDR3: CSAGVSGSTDTQYF. The DNA for the CDR3 is TGCAGTGCTGGAGTCAGCGGGAGCACAGATACGCAGTATTTT. The V call is TRBV20-1, the J call TRBJ2-3; a possible D gene is TRBD2 (6 bases). V lost 5 bases and J 0 bases, leaving 12 bases between the germline ends. This CDR3 contains 14 residues. Germline CDR1 is DFQATT and CDR2 is SNEGSKA (reference sequence).

CDR3 residues: CASSLMTIGYQETQYF. The CDR3 bases are TGTGCCAGCAGTTTAATGACTATCGGTTACCAAGAGACCCAGTACTTC. The chain joins TRBV12-3 or TRBV12-4 to TRBJ2-5; possible D gene TRBD2, 5 bases. V lost 2 bases and J lost 0, with 13 bases in between. This CDR3 has 16 amino acids.

The chain recombines TRBV5-1 with TRBJ1-3, with D perhaps TRBD1 (5 bases). Germline lookup yields CDR1 SGHRS and CDR2 YFSETQ. The CDR3 is 16 residues long. Trimming removed 0 bases at V and 0 bases at J, with 10 bases between. Here the CDR3 DNA reads TGCGCCAGCAGCTTGGAGGACACCCGCTCTGGAAACACCATATATTTT. Its translation is CASSLEDTRSGNTIYF. Combining the CDR3 with reference TRBV5-1 and TRBJ1-3 gives the whole variable domain KAGVTQTPRYLIKTRGQQVTLSCSPISGHRSVSWYQQTPGQGLQFLFEYFSETQRNKGNFPGRFSGRQFSNSRSEMNVSTLELGDSALYLCASSLEDTRSGNTIYFGEGSWLTVV.

There are a few counts of this clonotype. The CDR3, as DNA: TGTGCCACCAGTGATTCGACAGGGCGGGGTGGAGTAGATACGCAGTATTTT. Its protein product is CATSDSTGRGGVDTQYF. This chain links TRBV24-1 with TRBJ2-3; a possible D gene is TRBD1 (7 bases). The CDR3 consists of 17 residues. V lost 2 bases and J lost 5, with 19 bases in between. The germline V gene has CDR1 KGHDR and CDR2 SFDVKD.

The gene calls are TRBV5-1 and TRBJ2-1, with TRBD2 matching 10 bases. The CDR3 sequence is 14 residues long. Germline-derived CDR1 and CDR2 are SGHRS and YFSETQ. V lost 5 bases, J lost 7 bases, and 6 bases stayed unmatched. CDR3 sequence reads: CASSTTSGINEQFF. The CDR3 DNA reads as TGCGCCAGCAGTACTACTAGCGGGATAAATGAGCAGTTCTTC.